A selection of T cell receptor beta chains follows, all from one sample in a study of T cell responses to AZD1222 COVID-19 vaccine. Generated by immunoSEQ multiplex PCR, the TCRdb table keeps only in-frame clones and is missing some. The sample has about 150,000 clones, around nine tenths seen once. The source was peripheral blood, collected after recovery from COVID-19. All receptors come from an adult who had recovered from COVID-19. Each CDR3 is given with its conserved first and last residue. A D gene is named only where the DNA matches it firmly.

>TRBV6-1|-
CASSEPTGFPYEQYF
>TRBV6-4|-
CASSQRGDNSPLHF
>TRBV29-1|-
CSVEDQGSYGYTF
>TRBV3-1/TRBV3-2|-
CASSQDLQELAKNIQYF
>TRBV14|-
CASSQGHAQGLYGYTF
>TRBV24-1|-
CATSDPRTRGNTGELFF
>TRBV5-4|-
CASSLAAANTEAFF
>TRBV7-2|-
CASSKQGFRTYEQYF
>TRBV9|-
CASSGVSSNTIYF
>TRBV7-3|TRBD1
CASSLTGVPGQGAREQFF
>TRBV12-3/TRBV12-4|TRBD1
CASSLRTGDEQFF
>TRBV13|-
CASSLEGVGPQHF
>TRBV5-8|-
CASSPGTAGNTIYF
>TRBV5-1|-
CASSSPLGSGRLAGYNEQFF
>TRBV28|TRBD1
CASSPRDRGFTNYGYTF
>TRBV29-1|-
CSALARGFSTDTQYF
>TRBV5-1|TRBD1
CASSLATGGDSPLHF
>TRBV9|-
CASSGNRADQPQHF
>TRBV18|-
CASSPQRLQPQHF
>TRBV5-1|-
CASSFGQGHTGELFF
>TRBV19|TRBD1
CASSIRDRWEETQYF
>TRBV19|-
CASSIGGAALAKNIQYF
>TRBV24-1|-
CAIGGTEKYEQYF
>TRBV10-1|TRBD1
CATRPDTGTGNTEAFF
>TRBV7-9|-
CASSERQADEQYF
>TRBV5-1|-
CASSLGYAQGNYGYTF
>TRBV5-1|TRBD1
CASRPTGVANEKLFF
>TRBV29-1|-
CSVEERGDSYEQYF
>TRBV29-1|TRBD2
CSVEVAGLFYSYNEQFF
>TRBV7-8|-
CASSPVGAGYGYTF
>TRBV2|-
CASSGALVNTGELFF
>TRBV5-6|TRBD1
CASSTGQGRYGYTF
>TRBV11-2|-
CASSPPGELFF
>TRBV5-4|TRBD1
CASSSGGKGGYTF
>TRBV19|-
CASSPGGNYNEQFF
>TRBV7-6|TRBD1
CASSQMTGVNTEAFF
>TRBV14|-
CASSQSYGAGGYTF
>TRBV7-9|-
CASSSPRVFPEAFF
>TRBV2|-
CASALRAEVNGYTF
>TRBV7-8|-
CASSLGSLAEQFF
>TRBV15|-
CATSRDGQKETQYF
>TRBV6-1|TRBD1
CASSEETGGNYGYTF
>TRBV19|-
CASSLTEKLFF
>TRBV18|-
CASSLDSYGYTF
>TRBV10-3|TRBD1
CAISPGTGVTEAFF
>TRBV28|-
CASSPIPAANEQFF
>TRBV10-2|-
CASSLQGAEAFF
>TRBV4-2|-
CASSQDPDRWNTEAFF
>TRBV5-4|TRBD1
CASSLGQGVFIYGYTF
>TRBV27|TRBD1
CASSLSPPGTGYSPLHF
>TRBV20-1|TRBD1
CSATGDTEAFF
>TRBV2|TRBD1
CASSSRGLNTEAFF
>TRBV18|-
CASSRSDYEQYF
>TRBV9|-
CASGKGGLSNTGELFF
>TRBV5-4|-
CASSLQDPNPKLFF
>TRBV28|-
CASSLLRGNQPQHF
>TRBV24-1|TRBD2
CATSSAGGGYNEQFF
>TRBV10-2|-
CASSEYWRGGEQFF
>TRBV10-2|TRBD1
CASRIQRSDRTNTHSYEQYF